The present entry profiles one T cell receptor (beta chain) with its context. The table lists this clone with a few counts. The clone's antigen remains unknown. One base away there is no much larger clone; base qualities are not given. This sample was included in a study of blood T cell repertoires in COVID-19 (dated by TCRdb to the early 2020s). Context from the whole study: Samples from collaborators originated in the United States, Italy and Spain and spanned both the acute and convalescent phases of COVID-19. Samples were obtained from the ongoing ImmuneRACE study (first 160 participants) and from 1,254 subjects provided by 6 global collaborators. The prospective study material was composed of cDNA or gDNA derived from T cells, B-cell-depleted T cells, or PBMCs. Deeply sampled blood TCRbeta repertoires from subjects exposed to, actively infected with, or recovered from COVID-19 were included in the dataset. Where available, HLA class I and class II types were taken from metadata supplied by the sample provider and were not determined by assay-based typing. The repertoires were released in a freely available public database intended as a resource for research on the immune response to SARS-CoV-2. Sample metadata almost always included a de-identified subject ID, COVID-19 status, age in years and sex. Results the study describes overall, beyond this receptor: How much clinical and demographic metadata was included differed by source and by participant, and the metadata was provided uncurated.

The immunoSEQ Assay, a bias-controlled multiplex PCR, was used to amplify TCRbeta CDR3 regions from genomic DNA. Per the authors' processing: Within the assay, amplification of reference gene primers was used to estimate how many nucleated cells each sample contained. Sequence reads were collapsed and filtered to measure the absolute abundance of every unique TCRbeta CDR3 rearrangement. Productive Simpson clonality was computed per sample as the square root of Simpson's diversity index over productive rearrangements. Sourced from immuneACCESS, this table was stored by TCRdb with only in-frame sequences that have V and J called. A share of the clones is absent; for the studies checked, an unresolved V gene accounts for under half, and the remainder has no known explanation. The V and J calls and clone size were taken over from that table, and D and trimming were inferred from the DNA. This sample lists tens of thousands of clones; 75% to 90% were detected once. Of the sample, around 15% is held by the ten largest clones.

CDR1 and CDR2 were assigned from the germline V gene as SNHLY and FYNNEI. V and J are trimmed by 6 bases and 10 bases, and the gene matches miss 11 bases of the junction. The CDR3 starts with the cysteine, ends with the phenylalanine, and has 13 residues. Of all the DNA, just the CDR3 is kept, 39 bases in frame from base 1. Whole blood was collected in K2EDTA tubes by collaborating institutions according to the institutions' own protocols. For TCRbeta analysis, collaborator samples were shipped as frozen whole blood, as isolated PBMCs, or as DNA extracted from either sample type. The V gene is TRBV2 and the J gene is TRBJ1-1, with TRBD1 matching 7 junction bases. The receptor was isolated from a man between 45 and 60 years old with active or convalescent COVID-19. The sample comprised peripheral blood. The DNA sequence follows: TGTGCCAGCAGGAGGGACAGTCAAGGAGGAGCTTTCTTT. Its product reads: CASRRDSQGGAFF.